The rows below give T cell receptor beta chains drawn from one sample of a study of blood T cell repertoires in COVID-19. The method was immunoSEQ multiplex PCR; TCRdb's version includes in-frame clones alone and lacks a portion of them. The sample yields about 90,000 clones, approximately 86% seen once. The sequenced sample was peripheral blood. The receptors come from an elderly man with acute or convalescent COVID-19. Each CDR3 is given with its conserved first and last residue. Fields, in order: J gene, D gene, clone size, V gene, CDR3 protein, CDR3 DNA. D genes are given only for firm matches. Clone size is shown for a subset of rows, as once, few, many or a class of expanded clone.

TRBJ2-5 | TRBD2 | - | TRBV5-1 | CASSLGLAEPFLENF | TGCGCCAGCAGCTTAGGACTAGCGGAGCCCTTTTTAGAGAACTTC
TRBJ1-5 | - | - | TRBV3-1/TRBV3-2 | CASSQDQRQNQPQHF | TGTGCCAGCAGCCAAGATCAACGACAGAATCAGCCCCAGCATTTT
TRBJ1-1 | - | - | TRBV9 | CASSVGMDRGAFF | TGTGCCAGCAGCGTAGGAATGGACCGGGGAGCTTTCTTT
TRBJ1-6 | TRBD1 | - | TRBV5-1 | CASSRDRGDNSPLHF | TGCGCCAGCAGCAGGGACAGGGGTGATAATTCACCCCTCCACTTT
TRBJ2-2 | TRBD2 | - | TRBV6-2/TRBV6-3 | CASSPSTGGWDTGELFF | TGTGCCAGCAGTCCCTCCACGGGGGGTTGGGACACCGGGGAGCTGTTTTTT
TRBJ1-1 | TRBD1 | - | TRBV28 | CASSPPDRVAPFF | TGTGCCAGCAGTCCACCGGACAGGGTGGCGCCTTTCTTT
TRBJ2-4 | TRBD2 | - | TRBV2 | CASSESAGGVAKNIQYF | TGTGCCAGCAGTGAGTCAGCGGGAGGGGTAGCCAAAAACATTCAGTACTTC
TRBJ1-2 | - | - | TRBV6-5 | CASSRREGDGYTF | TGTGCCAGCAGCCGCCGGGAGGGCGATGGCTACACCTTC
TRBJ2-2 | TRBD2 | - | TRBV5-4 | CASSSTKLAGGNTGELFF | TGTGCCAGCAGCTCGACCAAACTAGCGGGAGGGAACACCGGGGAGCTGTTTTTT
TRBJ1-6 | - | once | TRBV7-3 | CASSPINSPLHF | TGTGCCAGCAGCCCCATCAATTCACCCCTCCACTTT
TRBJ2-1 | - | - | TRBV19 | CASSPTSLKNEQFF | TGTGCCAGTAGCCCTACGAGTCTTAAGAATGAGCAGTTCTTC
TRBJ1-2 | - | - | TRBV7-8 | CASSLTERVVPTF | TGTGCCAGCAGCTTAACGGAGCGGGTGGTACCCACCTTC
TRBJ2-1 | - | - | TRBV20-1 | CSASPSGPANNEQFF | TGCAGTGCTAGTCCGAGCGGGCCTGCTAACAATGAGCAGTTCTTC
TRBJ2-4 | TRBD2 | - | TRBV19 | CASSLASGVRGIQYF | TGTGCCAGTAGTCTGGCTAGCGGGGTGAGGGGCATTCAGTACTTC
TRBJ2-1 | TRBD2 | - | TRBV5-4 | CASTGGRADNEQFF | TGTGCCAGTACTGGCGGGAGGGCCGACAATGAGCAGTTCTTC
TRBJ1-2 | TRBD1 | - | TRBV5-1 | CASSLQGRGYGYTF | TGCGCCAGCAGCCTACAGGGGAGAGGGTATGGCTACACCTTC
TRBJ2-5 | - | - | TRBV9 | CASSERAGSQTQYF | TGTGCCAGCAGCGAGCGGGCAGGGTCGCAGACCCAGTACTTC
TRBJ1-1 | - | - | TRBV10-3 | CAIKPARNTEAFF | TGTGCCATCAAACCCGCGAGGAACACTGAAGCTTTCTTT
TRBJ1-1 | TRBD1 | - | TRBV28 | CASRNQGVHTEAFF | TGTGCCAGCAGAAACCAGGGGGTCCACACTGAAGCTTTCTTT
TRBJ1-5 | TRBD1 | - | TRBV28 | CASTEGTGGNQPQHF | TGTGCCAGCACCGAAGGGACAGGGGGTAATCAGCCCCAGCATTTT
TRBJ2-1 | TRBD2 | - | TRBV2 | CASSFLAGGSGEQFF | TGTGCCAGCAGTTTCCTAGCGGGAGGGTCGGGTGAGCAGTTCTTC
TRBJ2-2 | TRBD2 | once | TRBV19 | CASSMSSGAGELFF | TGTGCCAGTAGTATGAGTAGCGGGGCCGGGGAGCTGTTTTTT
TRBJ2-4 | TRBD1 | - | TRBV27 | CAMLAGTGGIKAKNIQYF | TGTGCCATGCTAGCCGGGACAGGGGGGATTAAGGCCAAAAACATTCAGTACTTC
TRBJ2-1 | - | - | TRBV19 | CASSPGSGEREQFF | TGTGCCAGTAGCCCGGGATCGGGGGAGAGGGAGCAGTTCTTC
TRBJ2-3 | TRBD2 | - | TRBV7-2 | CASKASGDPSTDTQYF | TGTGCCAGCAAGGCTAGCGGAGATCCTAGCACAGATACGCAGTATTTT
TRBJ1-1 | TRBD1 | - | TRBV28 | CASRRQGGTEAFF | TGTGCCAGCAGACGACAGGGTGGGACTGAAGCTTTCTTT
TRBJ2-3 | - | few | TRBV6-6 | CASSYSLAGTDTQYF | TGTGCCAGCAGTTACTCCTTGGCAGGCACAGATACGCAGTATTTT
TRBJ1-3 | - | - | TRBV2 | CASSTHISGNTIYF | TGTGCCAGCAGTACACACATCTCTGGAAACACCATATATTTT
TRBJ2-7 | TRBD1 | - | TRBV7-2 | CASSLGQGVSYEQYF | TGTGCCAGCAGCTTAGGACAGGGAGTCTCCTACGAGCAGTACTTC
TRBJ2-5 | - | - | TRBV7-3 | CASSLINRVQGNQATQYF | TGTGCCAGCAGCTTAATAAATCGGGTGCAGGGCAATCAGGCGACCCAGTACTTC
TRBJ2-1 | - | - | TRBV3-1/TRBV3-2 | CASSPPGDNEQFF | TGTGCCAGCAGCCCTCCGGGGGACAATGAGCAGTTCTTC
TRBJ2-2 | - | - | TRBV5-4 | CASSLAWSARGVTGELFF | TGTGCCAGCAGCTTGGCCTGGAGCGCCAGGGGGGTAACCGGGGAGCTGTTTTTT
TRBJ2-7 | TRBD2 | - | TRBV18 | CASSPRGLAGPYEQYF | TGTGCCAGCTCACCACGGGGACTAGCGGGCCCCTACGAGCAGTACTTC
TRBJ2-2 | - | - | TRBV5-4 | CASSPDSSNTGELFF | TGTGCCAGCAGCCCAGACAGCAGCAACACCGGGGAGCTGTTTTTT
TRBJ2-2 | TRBD1 | - | TRBV11-1 | CASSHRGGITGELFF | TGTGCCAGCAGTCACAGGGGTGGGATCACCGGGGAGCTGTTTTTT
TRBJ1-3 | TRBD1 | - | TRBV11-3 | CASSTRQGNTIYF | TGTGCCAGCAGCACCCGACAGGGGAACACCATATATTTT
TRBJ2-2 | TRBD2 | few | TRBV5-4 | CASSPGTSFGTGELFF | TGTGCCAGCAGCCCTGGGACTAGCTTCGGGACCGGGGAGCTGTTTTTT
TRBJ1-5 | TRBD1 | - | TRBV24-1 | CATSESGGGGNQPQHF | TGTGCCACCAGTGAATCAGGGGGCGGAGGCAATCAGCCCCAGCATTTT
TRBJ2-5 | TRBD1 | - | TRBV7-2 | CASSLNQDRPQETQYF | TGTGCCAGCAGCTTGAACCAGGACAGGCCTCAAGAGACCCAGTACTTC
TRBJ2-7 | TRBD1 | - | TRBV28 | CASSFDRDRVFGNYEQYF | TGTGCCAGCAGTTTTGACCGGGACAGGGTATTTGGGAACTACGAGCAGTACTTC